Included here is one T cell receptor beta chain sequence, with context. Blood CD8+ and CD4+ T cells underwent high-throughput TCR beta sequencing. When the RNA was reverse transcribed, random hexamers were used with an input of roughly 0.45 to 1 ug. Amplification of TCR beta CDR3 was carried out by immunoSEQ multiplex PCR, which covered 54 Vbeta and 13 Jbeta segments. TCRdb re-called the immunoSEQ multiplex PCR reads through MiXCR, storing one row per CDR3 protein. This table has some 300,000 distinct CDR3 sequences, 75% to 90% appearing once. V was clipped by 5 bases and J by 2 bases; unmatched bases: 14. This CDR3 comprises 18 residues. Germline lookup yields CDR1 SGDLS and CDR2 YYNGEE. This sample was included in a study of CD8 T cells in Susac syndrome.

Material for sequencing was CD8+ T cells from PBMCs. The chain combines TRBV9 with TRBJ2-3; TRBD1 aligns across 10 bases. This receptor was obtained from a human donor with multiple sclerosis. As DNA, the CDR3 is TGTGCCAGCAGTGGGCCGGGACAGGGGTTTTTCGTCACAGATACGCAGTATTTT. Translation: CASSGPGQGFFVTDTQYF.